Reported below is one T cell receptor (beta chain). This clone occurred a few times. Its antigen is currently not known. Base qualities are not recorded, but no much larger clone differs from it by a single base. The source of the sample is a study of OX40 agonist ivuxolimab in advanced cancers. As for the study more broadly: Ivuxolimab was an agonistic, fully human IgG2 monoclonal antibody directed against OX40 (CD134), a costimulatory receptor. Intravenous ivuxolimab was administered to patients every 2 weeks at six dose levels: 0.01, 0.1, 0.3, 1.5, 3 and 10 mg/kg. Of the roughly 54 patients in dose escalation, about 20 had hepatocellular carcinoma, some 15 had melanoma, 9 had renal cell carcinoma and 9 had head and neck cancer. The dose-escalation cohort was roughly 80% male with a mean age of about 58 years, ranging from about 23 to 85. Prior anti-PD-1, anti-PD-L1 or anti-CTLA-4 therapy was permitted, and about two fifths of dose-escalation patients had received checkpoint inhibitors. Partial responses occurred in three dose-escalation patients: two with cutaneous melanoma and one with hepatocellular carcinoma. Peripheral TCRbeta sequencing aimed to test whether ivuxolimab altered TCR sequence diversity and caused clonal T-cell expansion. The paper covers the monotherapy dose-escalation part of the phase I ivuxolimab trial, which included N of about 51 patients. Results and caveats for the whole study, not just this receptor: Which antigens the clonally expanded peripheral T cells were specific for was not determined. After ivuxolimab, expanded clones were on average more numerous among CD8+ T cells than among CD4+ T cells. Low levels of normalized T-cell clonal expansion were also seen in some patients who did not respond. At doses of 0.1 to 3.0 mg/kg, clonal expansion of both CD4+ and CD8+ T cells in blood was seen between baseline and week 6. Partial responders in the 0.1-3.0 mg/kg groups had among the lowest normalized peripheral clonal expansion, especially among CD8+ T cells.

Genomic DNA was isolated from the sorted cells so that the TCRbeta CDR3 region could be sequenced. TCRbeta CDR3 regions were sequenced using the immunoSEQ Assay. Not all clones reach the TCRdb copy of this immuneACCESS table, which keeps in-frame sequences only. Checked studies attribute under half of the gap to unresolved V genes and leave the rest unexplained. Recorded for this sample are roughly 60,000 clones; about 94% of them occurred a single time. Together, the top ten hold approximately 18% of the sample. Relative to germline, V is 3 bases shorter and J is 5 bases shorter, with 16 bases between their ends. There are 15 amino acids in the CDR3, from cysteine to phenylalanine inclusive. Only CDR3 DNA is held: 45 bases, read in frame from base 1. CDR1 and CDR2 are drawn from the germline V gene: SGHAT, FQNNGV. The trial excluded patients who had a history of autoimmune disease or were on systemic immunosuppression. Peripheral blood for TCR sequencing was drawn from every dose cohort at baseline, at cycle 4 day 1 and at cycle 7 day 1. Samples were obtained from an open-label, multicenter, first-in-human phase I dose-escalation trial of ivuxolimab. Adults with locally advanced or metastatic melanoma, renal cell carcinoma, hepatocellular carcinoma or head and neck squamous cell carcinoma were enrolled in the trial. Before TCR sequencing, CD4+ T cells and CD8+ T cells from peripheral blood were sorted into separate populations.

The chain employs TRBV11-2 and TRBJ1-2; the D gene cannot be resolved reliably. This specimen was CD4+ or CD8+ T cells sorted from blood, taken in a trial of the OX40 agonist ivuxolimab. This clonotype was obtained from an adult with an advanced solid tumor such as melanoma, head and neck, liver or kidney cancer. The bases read TGTGCCAGCAGCTTGGAAGCTTACAGCCAATATGGCTACACCTTC. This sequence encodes CASSLEAYSQYGYTF.